What follows are 18 T cell receptor beta chains derived from one specimen sequenced in a study of blood T cell repertoires in COVID-19. Profiling relied on immunoSEQ multiplex PCR, and the TCRdb table lists in-frame clones only, not all of them. This table has more than 200,000 clones, nearly 90% appearing once. The sample comprised peripheral blood. The source is a man younger than 35 with active or convalescent COVID-19.

The chain couples TRBV7-6 to TRBJ1-3; D gene uncertain. This CDR3 region has 16 residues. In germline, CDR1 is SGHVS, CDR2 FNYEAQ. Trimming pared 5 bases from V and 0 bases from J, leaving 14 bases between. In DNA form, the CDR3 reads TGTGCCAGCAGCCGCCGGACTGATTACTCTGGAAACACCATATATTTT. It encodes CASSRRTDYSGNTIYF.

The chain is built from TRBV18 and TRBJ1-2; 7 bases are shared with TRBD1. V was clipped by 3 bases and J by 4 bases; unmatched bases: 8. Germline V lookup: CDR1 KGHSH, CDR2 LQKENI. The CDR3 has 15 amino acids. This chain's CDR3 is CASSPTGSQAYGYTF. The CDR3 region has the DNA TGTGCCAGCTCACCGACAGGGTCGCAAGCCTATGGCTACACCTTC.

This chain joins TRBV19 and TRBJ1-2; possible D gene TRBD1, 6 bases. The V gene lost 3 bases and the J gene lost 4 bases, with 12 bases spanning the gap. CDR1 LNHDA and CDR2 SQIVND come from the germline V gene (reference sequence). The CDR3 spans 14 residues. CDR3 protein: CASSIQQGGYGYTF. The CDR3 nucleotides are TGTGCCAGTAGTATTCAACAGGGCGGCTATGGCTACACCTTC.

Only one count was recorded for this clone. The rearrangement links TRBV9 to TRBJ1-2; tentative D call: TRBD1 (6 bases). Germline V CDR1 and CDR2: SGDLS, YYNGEE. Trimming stripped 4 bases from V and 4 bases from J, with 20 bases between. The CDR3 length is 16 residues. The CDR3 DNA follows: TGTGCCAGCAGCCAATTGGGGGCAGCGGTCGCCTATGGCTACACCTTC. It encodes CASSQLGAAVAYGYTF.

The V and J genes are TRBV3-1 (or the pseudogene TRBV3-2) and TRBJ2-7, with D perhaps TRBD1 (6 bases). Germline V gene lookup returns CDR1 LGHDT and CDR2 YNNKEL (reference sequence). The V end was cut by 5 bases, the J end by 3 bases, with 20 bases between. This CDR3 has 16 amino acids. The DNA of the CDR3 is TGTGCCAGCAGCAGGGCCTCCGGGACAAATTTCTACGAGCAGTACTTC. Translation: CASSRASGTNFYEQYF.

This clone came up a few times. The J gene is TRBJ1-2, the V gene TRBV7-9; D might be TRBD1 (5 bases). The CDR3 is 14 amino acids. V shed 1 base and J shed 2 bases, with 8 bases lying between them. CDR1 is SEHNR, CDR2 FQNEAQ, per germline (reference sequence). The CDR3 coding sequence is TGTGCCAGCAGCTTAGGCCGACAGAACTATGGCTACACCTTC. Residues: CASSLGRQNYGYTF.

The chain uses TRBV27 and TRBJ1-5, with TRBD1 identical over 7 bases. Germline CDR1 reads MNHEY; CDR2 reads SMNVEV (reference sequence). The CDR3 runs to 15 residues. Trimming at V came to 6 bases and at J to 2 bases, leaving 7 bases not matched to a gene. This CDR3 reads CASSPTGFGNQPQHF. DNA of the CDR3: TGTGCCAGCAGCCCGACAGGGTTCGGCAATCAGCCCCAGCATTTT.

Note on this clone: The sample has other DNA sequences that encode this CDR3 too. The chain joins TRBV2 to TRBJ2-1; TRBD2 agrees at 12 bases. The length of the CDR3 is 14 residues. The germline V gene encodes CDR1 SNHLY and CDR2 FYNNEI. The junction had 3 bases not matched to a gene; V was cut back by 8 bases and J by 4 bases. The CDR3: CASSTSGGYNEQFF. The CDR3 bases are TGTGCCAGCTCGACTAGCGGGGGTTACAATGAGCAGTTCTTC.

The chain recombines TRBV7-8 with TRBJ2-7; D unresolved. The V gene lost 5 bases and the J gene lost 0 bases, with 5 bases spanning the gap. The CDR3 has 12 residues. Germline values: CDR1 SGHVS, CDR2 FQNEAQ. The DNA for the CDR3 is TGTGCCAGCAGCCCAGGCTCCTACGAGCAGTACTTC. This gives the protein CASSPGSYEQYF.

The rearrangement joins TRBV19 to TRBJ1-2, with D perhaps matching TRBD1 (5 bases). The V and J ends lost 4 bases and 7 bases respectively, with 16 bases between them. CDR3 length: 14 residues. Germline V CDR1 and CDR2: LNHDA, SQIVND (reference sequence). In DNA form, the CDR3 reads TGTGCCAGTAGTACCAGACAGCTCCTATCTGGCTACACCTTC. Translated, it gives CASSTRQLLSGYTF.

Details on this clone: Other nucleotide sequences in the sample specify the same CDR3. This chain links TRBV7-9 with TRBJ2-5; D unresolved. Germline V gives CDR1 SEHNR, CDR2 FQNEAQ (reference sequence). Trimming stripped 4 bases from V and 5 bases from J, with 8 bases between. The length of the CDR3 is 12 residues. In DNA, the CDR3 is TGTGCCAGCAGCTCCCCTTCGGAGACCCAGTACTTC. Its translation: CASSSPSETQYF.

V is TRBV19 and J is TRBJ1-1; D is undetermined. This CDR3 comprises 16 residues. Germline V CDR1 and CDR2: LNHDA, SQIVND (reference sequence). Between the trimmed V and J ends, which lost 6 bases and 1 base, there was a span of 18 bases. The CDR3 DNA follows: TGTGCCAGTAGGTGGAACCGCGGAGTTGGGAACACTGAAGCTTTCTTT. Residues: CASRWNRGVGNTEAFF.

The chain couples TRBV5-6 to TRBJ1-2; 9 bases match TRBD1. Germline lookup yields CDR1 SGHDT and CDR2 YYEEEE. V shed 0 bases and J 6 bases; nucleotides not matched to a gene: 0. The CDR3 extends over 13 amino acids. In nucleotides, the CDR3 is TGTGCCAGCAGCTTGGGACAGGGGGATGGCTACACCTTC. Translation: CASSLGQGDGYTF.

V usage is TRBV7-9 and J usage is TRBJ1-1; the D gene is possibly TRBD1 (6 bases). CDR3 length equals 13 residues. Germline CDR1 is SEHNR and CDR2 is FQNEAQ (reference sequence). Deletions cut 5 bases from V and 7 bases from J, with 14 bases between. The CDR3 region has the DNA TGTGCCAGCAGCCCCCGACAGGTACTTGAAGCTTTCTTT. Residues: CASSPRQVLEAFF.

The chain has TRBV6-2 or TRBV6-3 and TRBJ2-7; no reliable D call. The CDR3 sequence is 13 residues long. Germline CDR1 and CDR2: MNHEY and SVGEGT. Trimming removed 0 bases from V and 3 bases from J, with 6 bases in between. The CDR3 DNA follows: TGTGCCAGCAGTTACTCGTCCAGCTACGAGCAGTACTTC. It codes for CASSYSSSYEQYF.

This sequence joins TRBV9 and TRBJ2-3; 8 nucleotides line up with TRBD1. The CDR3 length is 16 residues. Trimming removed 0 bases from V and 6 bases from J; junction bases left unmatched: 9. Germline-derived CDR1 and CDR2 are SGDLS and YYNGEE. The CDR3 region has the DNA TGTGCCAGCAGCGTAGGGCAGGGGGCTATGTGGGATACGCAGTATTTT. Translation gives CASSVGQGAMWDTQYF. The variable domain in full, with the rest retrieved from reference TRBV9 and TRBJ2-3, is DSGVTQTPKHLITATGQRVTLRCSPRSGDLSVYWYQQSLDQGLQFLIQYYNGEERAKGNILERFSAQQFPDLHSELNLSSLELGDSALYFCASSVGQGAMWDTQYFGPGTRLTVL.

The sample holds one count of this clone. The CDR3, as DNA: TGTGCCAGCAGCTCCAAAGGGTCAGGGGTTAATGAAAAACTGTTTTTT. Encoded protein: CASSSKGSGVNEKLFF. The rearrangement joins TRBV13 to TRBJ1-4, with D possibly matching TRBD1 (6 bases). V lost 4 bases, J lost 4 bases, and 16 bases lay in between. CDR1 is PRHDT, CDR2 FYEKMQ, per germline (reference sequence). The CDR3 contains 16 residues.

The chain carries TRBV11-3 and TRBJ1-1, with no clear D. Between the trimmed V and J ends, which lost 5 bases and 1 base, there was a span of 8 bases. CDR1 SGHNT and CDR2 YENEEA come from the germline V gene. The CDR3 contains 13 residues. CDR3 loop: CASSPRGNTEAFF. In nucleotides, the CDR3 is TGTGCCAGCAGCCCCCGGGGGAACACTGAAGCTTTCTTT.